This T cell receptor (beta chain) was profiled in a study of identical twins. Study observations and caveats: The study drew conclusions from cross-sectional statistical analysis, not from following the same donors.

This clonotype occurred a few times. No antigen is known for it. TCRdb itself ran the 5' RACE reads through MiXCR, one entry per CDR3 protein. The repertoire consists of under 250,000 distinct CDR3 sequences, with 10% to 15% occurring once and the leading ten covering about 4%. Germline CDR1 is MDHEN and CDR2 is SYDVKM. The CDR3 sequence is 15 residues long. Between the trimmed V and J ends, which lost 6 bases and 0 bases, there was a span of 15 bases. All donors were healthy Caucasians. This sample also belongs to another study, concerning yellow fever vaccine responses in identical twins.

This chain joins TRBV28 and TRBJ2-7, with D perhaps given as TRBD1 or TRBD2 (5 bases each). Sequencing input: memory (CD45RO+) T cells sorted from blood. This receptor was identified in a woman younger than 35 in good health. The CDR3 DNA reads TGTGCCAGCAGCCCCGGCCGGGGCCGCTCCTACGAGCAGTACTTC. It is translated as CASSPGRGRSYEQYF.